The sequence of this T cell receptor (beta chain) was determined in a study of blood T cell repertoires in COVID-19. Study information: Specimens from acute and convalescent COVID-19 originated in the United States, Italy and Spain. Sources were T cells, B-cell-depleted T cells, or PBMCs; the material itself was cDNA or gDNA.

This clone was detected once. Original handling: Reference gene primers were amplified, and this amplification served to estimate nucleated cell counts. Repertoires were generated with immunoSEQ multiplex PCR, while TCRdb's copy carries only in-frame clones and drops some. V and J calls and clone size are those listed in that table; D and trimming were worked out from the DNA. The data contain more than 30,000 clones, approximately 93% of them singletons. This clonotype was obtained from a human donor with active COVID-19. The donor label of this sample is uncertain. The specimen was peripheral blood.

The CDR3 DNA reads TGTGCCAGCAGTGAATGGGCTAGCGGGGGGGATTTCACAGATACGCAGTATTTT. This sequence encodes CASSEWASGGDFTDTQYF. V is TRBV2 and J is TRBJ2-3; 12 bases are a match to TRBD2. Trimming at V came to 2 bases and at J to 2 bases, leaving 8 bases not matched to a gene. Germline assignment: CDR1 SNHLY and CDR2 FYNNEI. This CDR3 spans 18 amino acids.